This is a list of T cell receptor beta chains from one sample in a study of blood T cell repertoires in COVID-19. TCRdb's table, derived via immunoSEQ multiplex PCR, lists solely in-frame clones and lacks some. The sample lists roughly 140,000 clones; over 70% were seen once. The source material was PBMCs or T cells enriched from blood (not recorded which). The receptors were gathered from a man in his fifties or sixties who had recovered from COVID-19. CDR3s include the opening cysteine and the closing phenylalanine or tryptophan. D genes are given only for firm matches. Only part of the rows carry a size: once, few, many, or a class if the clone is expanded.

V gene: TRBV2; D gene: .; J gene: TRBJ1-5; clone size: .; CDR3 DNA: TGTGCCAGCAGTGTCAGGCCGGGGGTCAATCAGCCCCAGCATTTT; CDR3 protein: CASSVRPGVNQPQHF
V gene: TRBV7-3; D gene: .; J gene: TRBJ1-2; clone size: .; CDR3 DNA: TGTGCCAGCAGCTTAACGGGGGCAAAACCCGGTGGTGGCTACACCTTC; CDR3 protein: CASSLTGAKPGGGYTF
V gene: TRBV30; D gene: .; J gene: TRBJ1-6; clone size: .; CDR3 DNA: TGTGCCTGGAGTGTTTCGTCAGGGAGGGCACCCCTCCACTTT; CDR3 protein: CAWSVSSGRAPLHF
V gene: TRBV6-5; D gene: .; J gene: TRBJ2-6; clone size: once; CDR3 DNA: TGTGCCAGCAGGGCAGGGTCTGGGGCCAACGTCCTGACTTTC; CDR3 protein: CASRAGSGANVLTF
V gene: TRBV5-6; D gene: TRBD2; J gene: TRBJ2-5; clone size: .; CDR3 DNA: TGTGCCAGCAGCTCGGTACGAGCGGGGGCCGGGGTCCAAGAGACCCAGTACTTC; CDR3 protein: CASSSVRAGAGVQETQYF
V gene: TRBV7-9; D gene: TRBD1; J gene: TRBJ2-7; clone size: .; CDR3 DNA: TGTGCCAGCAGCTTGTCCCGGGACAGCAAATACGAGCAGTACTTC; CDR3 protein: CASSLSRDSKYEQYF
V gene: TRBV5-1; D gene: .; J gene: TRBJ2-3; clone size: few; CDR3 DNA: TGCGCCAGCAGCTTGGGGGCCGAGTTTCCAGATACGCAGTATTTT; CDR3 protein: CASSLGAEFPDTQYF
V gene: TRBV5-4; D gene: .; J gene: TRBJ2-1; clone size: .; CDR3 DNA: TGTGCCAGCAGCCGGGATTATGAGCAGTTCTTC; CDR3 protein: CASSRDYEQFF
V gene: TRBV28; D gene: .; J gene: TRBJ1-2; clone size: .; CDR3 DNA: TGTGCCAGCAGTTATAATCGGCTACAGGCTGGCTACACCTTC; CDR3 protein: CASSYNRLQAGYTF
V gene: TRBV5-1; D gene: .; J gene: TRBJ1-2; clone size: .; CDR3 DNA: TGCGCCAGCAAAGTGGAAGGGGGGGTAACGCGTGGCTACACCTTC; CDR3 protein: CASKVEGGVTRGYTF
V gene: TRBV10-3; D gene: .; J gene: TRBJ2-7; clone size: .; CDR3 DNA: TGTGCCATCAGGGAACAGTCCTACGAGCAGTACTTC; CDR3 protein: CAIREQSYEQYF
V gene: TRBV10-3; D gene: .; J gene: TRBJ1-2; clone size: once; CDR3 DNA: TGTGCCACCGGAGAGGTTGATGGCTACACCTTC; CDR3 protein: CATGEVDGYTF
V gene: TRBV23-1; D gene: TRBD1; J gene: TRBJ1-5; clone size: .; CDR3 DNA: TGCGCCAGCTTCCGGGACAGGGGCAATCAGCCCCAGCATTTT; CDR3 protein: CASFRDRGNQPQHF
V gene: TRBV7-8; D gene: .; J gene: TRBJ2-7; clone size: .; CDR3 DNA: TGTGCCAGCAGCTTAGCGCCGGCCGGGGGCTACGAGCAGTACTTC; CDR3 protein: CASSLAPAGGYEQYF
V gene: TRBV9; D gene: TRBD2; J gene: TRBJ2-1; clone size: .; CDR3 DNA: TGTGCCAGCAGCGTAGGTAGCGGGAGGGATGAGCAGTTCTTC; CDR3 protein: CASSVGSGRDEQFF
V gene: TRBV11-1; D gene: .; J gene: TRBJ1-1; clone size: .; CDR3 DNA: TGTGCCACCATCGACAGGTTCCGCACTGAAGCTTTCTTT; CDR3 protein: CATIDRFRTEAFF
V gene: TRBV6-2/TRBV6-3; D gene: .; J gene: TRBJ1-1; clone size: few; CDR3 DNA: TGTGCCAGCAGTTATAGCTGGGACAATTCGGCTCAAGCTTTCTTT; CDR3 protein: CASSYSWDNSAQAFF
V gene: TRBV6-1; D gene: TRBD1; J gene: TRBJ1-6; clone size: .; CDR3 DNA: TGTGCCAGCAGTGAATCAGGACAGGGGATGGGGAATTCACCCCTCCACTTT; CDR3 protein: CASSESGQGMGNSPLHF
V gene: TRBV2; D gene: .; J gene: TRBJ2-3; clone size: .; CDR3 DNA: TGTGCCAGCAGTGAAGGACGGGGGGCCACAGATACGCAGTATTTT; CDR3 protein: CASSEGRGATDTQYF
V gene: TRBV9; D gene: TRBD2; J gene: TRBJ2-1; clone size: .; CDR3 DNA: TGTGCCAGCAGCGTGGGACTAGCGGGAGGAAGCGAGCAGTTCTTC; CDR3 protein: CASSVGLAGGSEQFF
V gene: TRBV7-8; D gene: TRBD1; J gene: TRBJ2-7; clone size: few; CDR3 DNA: TGTGCCAGCTTTCTAGGCGACAGGGTCTTTGGCGAGCAGTACTTC; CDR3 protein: CASFLGDRVFGEQYF
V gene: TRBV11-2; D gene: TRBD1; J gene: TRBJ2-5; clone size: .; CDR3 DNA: TGTGCCAGCAGCTTACAGGGAAACAGGGGGCGAGAGACCCAGTACTTC; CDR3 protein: CASSLQGNRGRETQYF
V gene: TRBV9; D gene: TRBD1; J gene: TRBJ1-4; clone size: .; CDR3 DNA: TGTGCCAGCAGCTTGGACAGGGAGTCTGAAAAACTGTTTTTT; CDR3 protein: CASSLDRESEKLFF
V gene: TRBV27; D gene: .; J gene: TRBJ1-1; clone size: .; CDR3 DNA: TGTGCCAGCAAAACTAACGGCTACACTGAAGCTTTCTTT; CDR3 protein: CASKTNGYTEAFF
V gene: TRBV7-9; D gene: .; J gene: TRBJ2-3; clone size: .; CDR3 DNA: TGTGCCAGCAGTTCATTAGATACGCAGTATTTT; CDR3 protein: CASSSLDTQYF
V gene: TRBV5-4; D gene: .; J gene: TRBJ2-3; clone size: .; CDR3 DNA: TGTGCCAGCAGCCGAGCCACAGATACGCAGTATTTT; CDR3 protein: CASSRATDTQYF
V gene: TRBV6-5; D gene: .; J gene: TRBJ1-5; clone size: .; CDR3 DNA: TGTGCCAGCAGTTACTCGAGGCCAGACCTTAGCGCGCCCCAGCATTTT; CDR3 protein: CASSYSRPDLSAPQHF
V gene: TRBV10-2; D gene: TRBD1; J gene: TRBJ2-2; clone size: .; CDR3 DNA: TGCGCCAGCAGCGGAGACAGGGGGCTATTCGGGGAGCTGTTTTTT; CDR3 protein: CASSGDRGLFGELFF
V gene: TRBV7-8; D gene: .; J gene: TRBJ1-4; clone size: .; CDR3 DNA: TGTGCCAGCAGCTTACCAGGGGATGAAAAACTGTTTTTT; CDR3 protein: CASSLPGDEKLFF
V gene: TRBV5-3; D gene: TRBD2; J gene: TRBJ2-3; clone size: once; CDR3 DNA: TGTGCCAGAAGCACAGAAACTAGCGGGACAGGCACAGATACGCAGTATTTT; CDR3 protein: CARSTETSGTGTDTQYF
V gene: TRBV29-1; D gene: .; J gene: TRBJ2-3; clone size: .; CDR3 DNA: TGCAGCGATAGCCGCACAGATACGCAGTATTTT; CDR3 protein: CSDSRTDTQYF
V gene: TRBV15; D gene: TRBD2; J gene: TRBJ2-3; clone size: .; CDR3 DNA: TGTGCCACCAGCAGAGATCTCCCTAGCGGGGCCACAGATACGCAGTATTTT; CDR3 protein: CATSRDLPSGATDTQYF